The clone carrying this TCR beta chain was seen repeatedly, ten times or more. Its target is unknown. TCRdb re-derived calls from the reads in MiXCR, one entry per CDR3 protein. The top ten hold around 4.5% of the sample, which has around 300,000 distinct CDR3 sequences, over 7.5% seen once. The CDR3 totals 16 residues. With 5 bases removed from V and 2 bases from J, the gap between germline ends came to 19 bases. Germline V CDR1 and CDR2: SGHTA, FQGNSA. This entry comes from a study of T cell repertoires in cytomegalovirus infection. Study-level information: Matching HLA type and CMV infection were both indicated by public TCR beta signatures. Study-wide results and caveats: HLA-C-restricted CMV clonotypes gave the most frequent clonotype in two of eight donors. Using cumulative public TCR beta family frequency, the authors identified those who carried CMV together with the relevant HLA.

Source material: PBMCs. This receptor was taken from a human donor in good health (CMV status not recorded). Some clones in this sample may be carry-over from other donors' samples. The V gene is TRBV7-2, the J gene TRBJ2-7; D may be TRBD1 or TRBD2 (5 bases each). This chain's CDR3 is CASSPVRTRGAYEQYF. The CDR3, as DNA: TGTGCCAGCAGCCCTGTGCGGACCCGAGGGGCCTACGAGCAGTACTTC.